The entry below gives a single T cell receptor (beta chain) sequence along with its context. Its cognate antigen is unknown. Sequencing used immunoSEQ multiplex PCR; TCRdb keeps in-frame clones, though not all of them. Here the sample spans about 34,000 clones, 80% to 85% being singletons. This specimen belongs to a study of OX40 agonist ivuxolimab in advanced cancers. Per the germline V gene, CDR1 is WSHSY and CDR2 is SAAADI. V was pared by 2 bases and J by 2 bases, with 10 bases between. CDR3 length: 15 residues. General observations from the study: Clonal expansion was seen in CD4+ and CD8+ blood T cells by week 6 at 0.1 to 3.0 mg/kg. Among the least clonally expanded were partial responders at 0.1-3.0 mg/kg.

This TCR came from an adult with an advanced solid tumor such as melanoma, head and neck, liver or kidney cancer. V and J are TRBV10-2 and TRBJ1-5; no reliable D call. The material sequenced was CD4+ or CD8+ T cells sorted from blood, taken in a trial of the OX40 agonist ivuxolimab. The CDR3 spells CASSEGFRGNQPQHF. CDR3 DNA: TGCGCCAGCAGTGAGGGCTTCCGGGGCAATCAGCCCCAGCATTTT.